This T cell receptor (beta chain) originates from a study of T cell responses to AZD1222 COVID-19 vaccine. The study, taken as a whole, reports: Recipients of AZD1222 seropositive at baseline numbered only 6 or 7.

About this clone itself: Its antigen is still unknown.

Germline V CDR1 and CDR2: ENHRY, SYGVKD. This CDR3 comprises 18 residues. V lost 2 bases, J lost 0 bases, and 10 bases stayed unmatched. The repertoire was sequenced with immunoSEQ multiplex PCR; TCRdb's copy has only in-frame clones and lacks some. The sample shows approximately 170,000 clones, 75% to 90% of them seen only once. The source was peripheral blood, collected on day 0 of AZD1222 vaccination. The chain uses TRBV10-3 and TRBJ1-1, with 9 positions matching TRBD1. This receptor was identified in an adult in good health. The CDR3 bases are TGTGCCATCAGTGAGAAAGGGACAGGGCATCTTCTGAACACTGAAGCTTTCTTT. Residues: CAISEKGTGHLLNTEAFF.